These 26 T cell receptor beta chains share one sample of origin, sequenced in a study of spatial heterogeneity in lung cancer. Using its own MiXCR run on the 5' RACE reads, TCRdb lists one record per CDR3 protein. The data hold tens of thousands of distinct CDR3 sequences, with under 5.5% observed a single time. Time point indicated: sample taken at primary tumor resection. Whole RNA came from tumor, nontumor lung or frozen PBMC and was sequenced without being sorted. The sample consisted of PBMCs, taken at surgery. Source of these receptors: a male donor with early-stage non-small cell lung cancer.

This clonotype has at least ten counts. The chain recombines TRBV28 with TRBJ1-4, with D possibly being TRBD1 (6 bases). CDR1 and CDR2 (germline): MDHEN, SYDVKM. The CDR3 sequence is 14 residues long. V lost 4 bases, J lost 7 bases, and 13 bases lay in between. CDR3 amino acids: CASSSQGFGEKLFF. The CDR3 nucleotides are TGTGCCAGCAGTTCACAGGGATTTGGTGAAAAACTGTTTTTT.

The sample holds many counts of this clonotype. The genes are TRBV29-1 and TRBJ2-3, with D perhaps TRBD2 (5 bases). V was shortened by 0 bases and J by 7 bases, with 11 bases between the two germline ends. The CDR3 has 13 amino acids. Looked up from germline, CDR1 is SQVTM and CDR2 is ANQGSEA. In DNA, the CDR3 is TGCAGCGTTGAAGATCTCGGGAAAAATACGCAGTATTTT. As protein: CSVEDLGKNTQYF.

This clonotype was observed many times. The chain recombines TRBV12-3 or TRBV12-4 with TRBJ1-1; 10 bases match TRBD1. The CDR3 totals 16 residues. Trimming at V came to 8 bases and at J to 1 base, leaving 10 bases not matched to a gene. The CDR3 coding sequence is TGTGCCAGCGGAACCAGACAGGGGGCGGGGAACACTGAAGCTTTCTTT. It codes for CASGTRQGAGNTEAFF.

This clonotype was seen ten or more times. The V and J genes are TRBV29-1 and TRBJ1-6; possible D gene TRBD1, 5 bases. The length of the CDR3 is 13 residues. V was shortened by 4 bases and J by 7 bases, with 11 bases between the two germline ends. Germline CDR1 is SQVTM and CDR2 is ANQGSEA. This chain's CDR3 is CSVGEGRNSPLHF. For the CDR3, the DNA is TGCAGCGTTGGAGAGGGGAGGAATTCACCCCTCCACTTT.

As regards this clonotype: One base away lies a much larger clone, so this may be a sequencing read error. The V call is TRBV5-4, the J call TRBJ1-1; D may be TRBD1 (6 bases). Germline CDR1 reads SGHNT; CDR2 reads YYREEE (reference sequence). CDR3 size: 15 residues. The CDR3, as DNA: TGTACCAGCAGCTTGAAACAGGGATCCGGCACTGAAGCTTTCTTT. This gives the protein CTSSLKQGSGTEAFF. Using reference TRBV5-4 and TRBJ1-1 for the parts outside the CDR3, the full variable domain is ETGVTQSPTHLIKTRGQQVTLRCSSQSGHNTVSWYQQALGQGPQFIFQYYREEENGRGNFPPRFSGLQFPNYSSELNVNALELDDSALYLCTSSLKQGSGTEAFFGQGTRLTVV.

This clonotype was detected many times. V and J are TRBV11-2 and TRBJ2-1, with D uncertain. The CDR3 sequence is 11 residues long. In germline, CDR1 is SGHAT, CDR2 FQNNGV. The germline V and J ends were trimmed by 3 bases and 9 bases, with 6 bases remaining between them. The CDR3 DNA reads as TGTGCCAGCAGCTTTGTCGGTGAGCAGTTCTTC. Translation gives CASSFVGEQFF.

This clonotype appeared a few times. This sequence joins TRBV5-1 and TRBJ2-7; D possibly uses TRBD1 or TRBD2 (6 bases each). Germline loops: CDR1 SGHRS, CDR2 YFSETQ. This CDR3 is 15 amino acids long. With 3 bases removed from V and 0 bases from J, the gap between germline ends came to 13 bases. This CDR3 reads CASSSRGRSSYEQYF. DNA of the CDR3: TGCGCCAGCAGCTCCCGGGGGCGTAGCTCCTACGAGCAGTACTTC.

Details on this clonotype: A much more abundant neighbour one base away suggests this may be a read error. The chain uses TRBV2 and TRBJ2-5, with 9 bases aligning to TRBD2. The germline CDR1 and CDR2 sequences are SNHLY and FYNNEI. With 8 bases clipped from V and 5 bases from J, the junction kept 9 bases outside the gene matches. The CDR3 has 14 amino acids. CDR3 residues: CASEGIAGAETQYF. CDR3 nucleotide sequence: TGTGCCAGCGAGGGCATAGCGGGGGCGGAGACCCAGTACTTC.

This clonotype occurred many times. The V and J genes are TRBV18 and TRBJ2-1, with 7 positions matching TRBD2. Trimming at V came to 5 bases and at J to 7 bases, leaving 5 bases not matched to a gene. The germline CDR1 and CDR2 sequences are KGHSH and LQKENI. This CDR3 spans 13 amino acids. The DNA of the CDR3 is TGTGCCAGCTCAACGGGGGGTCGGAATGAGCAGTTCTTC. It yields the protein CASSTGGRNEQFF.

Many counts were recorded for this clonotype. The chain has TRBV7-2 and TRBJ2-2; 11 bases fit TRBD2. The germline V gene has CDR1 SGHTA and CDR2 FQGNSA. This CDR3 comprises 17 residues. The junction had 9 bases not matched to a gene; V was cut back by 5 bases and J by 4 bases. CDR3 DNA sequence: TGTGCCAGCAGCCCCCGGACTAGCGGGTCAGGCACCGGGGAGCTGTTTTTT. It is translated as CASSPRTSGSGTGELFF.

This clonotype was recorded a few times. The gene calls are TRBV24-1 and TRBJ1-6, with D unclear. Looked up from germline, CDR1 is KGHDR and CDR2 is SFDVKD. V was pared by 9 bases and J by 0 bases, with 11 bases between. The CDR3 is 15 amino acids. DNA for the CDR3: TGTGCCACCCTGGCGGGGAGCTCCTATAATTCACCCCTCCACTTT. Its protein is CATLAGSSYNSPLHF.

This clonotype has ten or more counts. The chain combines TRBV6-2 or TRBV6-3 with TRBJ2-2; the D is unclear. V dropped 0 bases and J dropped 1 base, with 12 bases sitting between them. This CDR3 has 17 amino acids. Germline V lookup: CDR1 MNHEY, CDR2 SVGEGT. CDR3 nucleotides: TGTGCCAGCAGTTACTCGGTCGATGCGCGGAACACCGGGGAGCTGTTTTTT. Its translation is CASSYSVDARNTGELFF.

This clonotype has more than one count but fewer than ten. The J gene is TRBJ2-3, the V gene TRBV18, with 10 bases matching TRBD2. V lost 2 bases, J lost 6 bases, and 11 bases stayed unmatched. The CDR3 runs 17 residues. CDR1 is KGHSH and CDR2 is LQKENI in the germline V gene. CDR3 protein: CASSPGTAAGGPDTQYF. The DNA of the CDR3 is TGTGCCAGCTCACCAGGGACGGCAGCGGGGGGGCCTGATACGCAGTATTTT.

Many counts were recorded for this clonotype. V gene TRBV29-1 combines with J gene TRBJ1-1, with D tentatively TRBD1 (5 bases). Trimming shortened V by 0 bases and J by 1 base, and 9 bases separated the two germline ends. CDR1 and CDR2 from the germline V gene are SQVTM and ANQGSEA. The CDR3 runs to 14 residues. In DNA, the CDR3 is TGCAGCGTTGAAGAGGGGGGTCCGAACACTGAAGCTTTCTTT. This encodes CSVEEGGPNTEAFF.

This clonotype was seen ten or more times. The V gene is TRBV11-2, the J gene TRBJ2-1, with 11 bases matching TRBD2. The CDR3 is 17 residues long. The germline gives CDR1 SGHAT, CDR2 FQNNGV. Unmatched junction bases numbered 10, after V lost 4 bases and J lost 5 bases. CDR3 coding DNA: TGTGCCAGCAGCTCACCCCTAGCGGGAGGTAAGGACAATGAGCAGTTCTTC. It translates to CASSSPLAGGKDNEQFF.

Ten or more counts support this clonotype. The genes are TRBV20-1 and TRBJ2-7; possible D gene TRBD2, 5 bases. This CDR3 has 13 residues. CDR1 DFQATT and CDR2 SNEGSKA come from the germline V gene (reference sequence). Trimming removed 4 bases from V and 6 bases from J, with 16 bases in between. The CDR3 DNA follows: TGCAGTGCTACCGACGGCGGGCTTGCCGAGCAGTACTTC. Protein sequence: CSATDGGLAEQYF.

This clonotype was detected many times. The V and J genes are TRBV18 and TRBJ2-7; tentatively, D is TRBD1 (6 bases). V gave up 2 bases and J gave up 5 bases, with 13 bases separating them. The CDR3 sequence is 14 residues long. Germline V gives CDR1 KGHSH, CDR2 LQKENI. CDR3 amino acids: CASSPAGAYHEQYF. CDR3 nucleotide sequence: TGTGCCAGCTCACCAGCAGGGGCTTACCACGAGCAGTACTTC.

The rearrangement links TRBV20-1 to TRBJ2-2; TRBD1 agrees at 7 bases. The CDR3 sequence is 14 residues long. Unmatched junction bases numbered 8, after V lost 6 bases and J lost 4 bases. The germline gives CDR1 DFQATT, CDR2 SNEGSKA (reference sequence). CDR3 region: CSASTGIGTGELFF. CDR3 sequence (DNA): TGCAGTGCGTCGACAGGGATCGGCACCGGGGAGCTGTTTTTT.

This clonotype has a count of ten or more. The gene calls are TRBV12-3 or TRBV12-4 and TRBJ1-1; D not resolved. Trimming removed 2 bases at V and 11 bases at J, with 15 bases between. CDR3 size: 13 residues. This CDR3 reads CASSLRSLSEAFF. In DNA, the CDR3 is TGTGCCAGCAGTTTAAGGTCCCTGAGTGAGGCTTTCTTT.

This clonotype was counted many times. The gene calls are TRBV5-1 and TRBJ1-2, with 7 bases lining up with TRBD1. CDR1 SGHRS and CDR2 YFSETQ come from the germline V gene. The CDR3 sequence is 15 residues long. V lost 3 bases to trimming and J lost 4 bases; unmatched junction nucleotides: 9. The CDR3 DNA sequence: TGCGCCAGCAGCTGGGAAGGGGGCAGCAGCTATGGCTACACCTTC. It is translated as CASSWEGGSSYGYTF. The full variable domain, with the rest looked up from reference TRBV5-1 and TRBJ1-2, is KAGVTQTPRYLIKTRGQQVTLSCSPISGHRSVSWYQQTPGQGLQFLFEYFSETQRNKGNFPGRFSGRQFSNSRSEMNVSTLELGDSALYLCASSWEGGSSYGYTFGSGTRLTVV.

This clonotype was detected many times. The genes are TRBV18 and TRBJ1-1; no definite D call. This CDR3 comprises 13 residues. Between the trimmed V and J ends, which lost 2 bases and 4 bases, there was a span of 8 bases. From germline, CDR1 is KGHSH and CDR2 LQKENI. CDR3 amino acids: CASSPNPSTEAFF. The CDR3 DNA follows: TGTGCCAGCTCACCAAATCCATCCACTGAAGCTTTCTTT.

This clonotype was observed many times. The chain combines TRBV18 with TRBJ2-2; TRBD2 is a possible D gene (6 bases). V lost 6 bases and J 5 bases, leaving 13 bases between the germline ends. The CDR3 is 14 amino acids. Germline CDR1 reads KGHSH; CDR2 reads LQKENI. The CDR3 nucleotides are TGTGCCAGCTCTGGACTGGAGGGGACCGGGGAGCTGTTTTTT. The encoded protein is CASSGLEGTGELFF. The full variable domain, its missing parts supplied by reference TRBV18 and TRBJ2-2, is NAGVMQNPRHLVRRRGQEARLRCSPMKGHSHVYWYRQLPEEGLKFMVYLQKENIIDESGMPKERFSAEFPKEGPSILRIQQVVRGDSAAYFCASSGLEGTGELFFGEGSRLTVL.

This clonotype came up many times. This CDR3 is CASSLNPPRSFSTDTQYF. DNA for the CDR3: TGTGCCAGCAGTTTAAACCCCCCCCGATCGTTTTCCACAGATACGCAGTATTTT. The chain employs TRBV28 and TRBJ2-3, with D unresolved. V was cut by 2 bases and J by 2 bases, with 20 bases left in between. Germline loops: CDR1 MDHEN, CDR2 SYDVKM. CDR3 size: 18 residues.

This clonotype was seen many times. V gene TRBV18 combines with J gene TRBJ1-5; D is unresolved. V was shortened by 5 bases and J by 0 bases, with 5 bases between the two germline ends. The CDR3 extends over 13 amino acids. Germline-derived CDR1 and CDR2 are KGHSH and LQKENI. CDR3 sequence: CASSWGSNQPQHF. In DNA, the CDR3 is TGTGCCAGCTCATGGGGTAGCAATCAGCCCCAGCATTTT.

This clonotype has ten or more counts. DNA for the CDR3: TGTGCCACCAGGAATACAAAAACGACCAAAAACATTCAGTACTTC. It yields the protein CATRNTKTTKNIQYF. This rearrangement joins TRBV24-1 to TRBJ2-4; D remains ambiguous. CDR1 is KGHDR, CDR2 SFDVKD, per germline. V was shortened by 7 bases and J by 2 bases, with 14 bases between the two germline ends. The CDR3 covers 15 residues.

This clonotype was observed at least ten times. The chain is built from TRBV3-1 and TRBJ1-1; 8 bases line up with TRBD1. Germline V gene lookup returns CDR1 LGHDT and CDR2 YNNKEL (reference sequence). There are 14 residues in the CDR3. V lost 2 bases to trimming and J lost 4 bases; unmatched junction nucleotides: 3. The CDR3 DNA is TGTGCCAGCAGCCAAAGGGACAGGTCCACTGAAGCTTTCTTT. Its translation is CASSQRDRSTEAFF.